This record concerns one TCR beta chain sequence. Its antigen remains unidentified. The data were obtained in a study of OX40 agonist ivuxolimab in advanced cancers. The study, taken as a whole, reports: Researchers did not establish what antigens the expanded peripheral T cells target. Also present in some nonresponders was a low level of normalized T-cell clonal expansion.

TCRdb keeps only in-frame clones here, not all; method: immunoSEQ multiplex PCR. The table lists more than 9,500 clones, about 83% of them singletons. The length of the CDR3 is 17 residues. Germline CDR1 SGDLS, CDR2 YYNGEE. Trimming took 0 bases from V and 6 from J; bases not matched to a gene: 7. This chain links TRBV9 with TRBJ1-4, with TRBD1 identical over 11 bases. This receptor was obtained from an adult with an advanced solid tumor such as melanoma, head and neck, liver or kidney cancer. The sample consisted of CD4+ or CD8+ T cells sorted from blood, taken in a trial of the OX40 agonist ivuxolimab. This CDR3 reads CASSVALGQGADEKLFF. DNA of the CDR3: TGTGCCAGCAGCGTAGCCCTCGGACAGGGGGCTGATGAAAAACTGTTTTTT.